This T cell receptor (beta chain) was profiled in a study of TIL therapy for anti-PD-1-resistant metastatic lung cancer. Across the study: Median tumor mutation burden was roughly 1.4 mutations per megabase. General study findings and limits: Infused TIL clonotypes partially replaced the baseline blood repertoire, then decayed over months.

The immunoSEQ assay was v3. Assay: immunoSEQ multiplex PCR; the TCRdb copy retains only in-frame clones and omits some. There are under 20,000 clones in the sample; roughly 85% occur only once, and 7% to 8% lies in the top ten. Notes on this clone: Its specificity is unknown.

The CDR3 is made up of 15 amino acids. Germline V gene data show CDR1 as MRHNA and CDR2 as SNTAGT. The V end was cut by 4 bases, the J end by 1 base, with 8 bases between. Regarding time point: pre-treatment sample, taken before nivolumab and TIL therapy. Patients were adults with stage 4 NSCLC. The source material was blood, sampled at baseline. The chain joins TRBV6-4 to TRBJ2-6, with D maybe TRBD1 (6 bases). This TCR derives from a person aged 25 to 79 with non-small cell lung cancer. The CDR3 spells CASSATGSGANVLTF. The CDR3 DNA sequence: TGTGCCAGCAGTGCCACAGGGTCTGGGGCCAACGTCCTGACTTTC.